This T cell receptor (beta chain) stems from a study of T cells in Graves' hyperthyroidism and ophthalmopathy. Study results and caveats: Ophthalmopathy, as predicted by the model, came a median around 7 months after the prediction.

TCR beta CDR3 regions were amplified from RNA. Carried out on the TCR CDR3, a first-round RT-PCR used the HTBI primer set. One entry per CDR3 protein results from TCRdb running MiXCR on the multiplex PCR reads. The data show more than 500,000 distinct CDR3 sequences, with 15% to 20% seen just once and about 3.8% held by the top ten. This clonotype was seen at least ten times. Antigen specificity is unknown. The germline CDR1 and CDR2 sequences are MDHEN and SYDVKM. J lost 6 bases, V lost 7 bases, and 7 bases had no gene match. The CDR3 totals 13 residues. Graves' hyperthyroidism is called stable when ophthalmopathy does not progress within 18 months. Based on clinical symptoms, serum thyroxine and TRAb, thyroid ultrasound and orbital computed tomography, diagnoses were reached.

The sequenced sample consisted of blood. This receptor was identified in a woman in her 30s with Graves' hyperthyroidism. The genes are TRBV28 and TRBJ1-2; 8 nucleotides align to TRBD1. CDR3 amino acids: CASKITGGDGYTF. CDR3 in DNA: TGTGCCAGCAAAATTACAGGGGGAGATGGCTACACCTTC.